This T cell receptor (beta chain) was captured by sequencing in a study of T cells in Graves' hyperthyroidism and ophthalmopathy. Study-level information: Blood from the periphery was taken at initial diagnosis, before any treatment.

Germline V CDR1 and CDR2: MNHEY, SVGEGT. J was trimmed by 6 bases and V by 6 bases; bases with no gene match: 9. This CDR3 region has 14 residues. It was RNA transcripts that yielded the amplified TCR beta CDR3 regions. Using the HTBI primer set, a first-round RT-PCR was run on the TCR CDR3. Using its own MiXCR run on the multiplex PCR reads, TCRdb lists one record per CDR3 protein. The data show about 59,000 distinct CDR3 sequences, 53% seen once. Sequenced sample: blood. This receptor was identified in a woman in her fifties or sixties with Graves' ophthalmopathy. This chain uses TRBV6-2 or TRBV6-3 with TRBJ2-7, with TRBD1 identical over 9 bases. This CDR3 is CASSLTGTGREQYF. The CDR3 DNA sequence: TGTGCCAGCAGCCTGACCGGGACAGGGCGCGAGCAGTACTTC.